A single sample gave rise to the 20 T cell receptor beta chains below, sequenced in a study of vaccination and CD4 T cells after COVID-19. With the Oncomine TCR Beta short-read assay, DNA from cultured CD4+ T cells was sequenced. Via MiXCR, TCRdb re-called the PCR reads, giving one row per CDR3 protein. The sample has 15,000 to 20,000 distinct CDR3 sequences; about half are singletons. These TCRs are of unknown antigen specificity. As to treatment: approximately nine-day PBMC culture with coronavirus spike peptide pools or control peptides (ViraFEST assay). The starting material was CD4+ T cells from blood, cultured in vitro, obtained before SARS-CoV-2 vaccination. All receptors come from a human donor who had recovered from COVID-19.

The chain carries TRBV10-3 and TRBJ2-2; TRBD1 might be the D (6 bases). The germline V gene encodes CDR1 ENHRY and CDR2 SYGVKD. The CDR3 contains 16 residues. Trimming removed 0 bases at V and 4 bases at J, with 12 bases between. In nucleotides, the CDR3 is TGTGCCATCAGTGAGTCTAGCCAGGGGCTCACCGGGGAGCTGTTTTTT. Residues: CAISESSQGLTGELFF.

The V gene is TRBV19, the J gene TRBJ1-5; D is possibly TRBD1 (5 bases). Germline CDR1 reads LNHDA; CDR2 reads SQIVND (reference sequence). The CDR3 has 15 residues. Between the trimmed V and J ends, which lost 3 bases and 6 bases, there was a span of 15 bases. The CDR3 DNA is TGTGCCAGTAGTATCCAAGCAGGGTGGGGTCAGCCCCAGCATTTT. Protein sequence: CASSIQAGWGQPQHF.

A few counts support this clonotype. The chain is built from TRBV6-1 and TRBJ1-1; D is ambiguous. Germline-derived CDR1 and CDR2 are MNHNS and SASEGT. The CDR3 length is 14 residues. With 4 bases removed from V and 4 bases from J, the gap between germline ends came to 13 bases. The DNA for the CDR3 is TGTGCCAGCAGTGCAGAGGGTCTGAGCACTGAAGCTTTCTTT. Its translation: CASSAEGLSTEAFF.

The chain uses TRBV5-5 and TRBJ1-5; the D is unclear. This CDR3 has 16 residues. V shed 1 base and J shed 4 bases, with 15 bases lying between them. Germline lookup yields CDR1 SGHKS and CDR2 YYEKEE (reference sequence). The CDR3 DNA follows: TGTGCCAGCAGCTTGCGGCTCGGGGATGGTAATCAGCCCCAGCATTTT. It is translated as CASSLRLGDGNQPQHF.

This clonotype turned up a few times. The rearrangement links TRBV20-1 to TRBJ1-1, with a tentative D call TRBD1 (5 bases). With 3 bases removed from V and 4 bases from J, the gap between germline ends came to 18 bases. The CDR3 is 15 amino acids. The V gene's germline CDR1 is DFQATT and CDR2 SNEGSKA (reference sequence). The CDR3: CSASTREIFGTEAFF. CDR3 nucleotides: TGCAGTGCTAGTACCAGGGAAATTTTTGGCACTGAAGCTTTCTTT.

This clonotype was seen a few times. As DNA, the CDR3 is TGTGCCAGCAGCCTTACAGAGACCCAGTACTTC. Encoded protein: CASSLTETQYF. The V and J genes are TRBV6-2 or TRBV6-3 and TRBJ2-5; no clear D gene. Germline V gene data show CDR1 as MNHEY and CDR2 as SVGEGT. Trimming cost V 6 bases and J 4 bases, with 6 bases left between them. This CDR3 is 11 amino acids long.

The V and J genes are TRBV6-1 and TRBJ2-7; 8 bases map to TRBD2. CDR1 is MNHNS, CDR2 SASEGT, per germline. V dropped 6 bases and J dropped 3; count of bases not matched to a gene: 10. The length of the CDR3 is 15 residues. Here the CDR3 reads CASRVAGGFNYEQYF. Written as DNA, the CDR3 is TGTGCCAGCAGGGTTGCGGGGGGCTTCAACTACGAGCAGTACTTC.

This clonotype was counted a single time. The J gene is TRBJ1-5, the V gene TRBV30; TRBD1 matches at 7 bases. Per germline, CDR1 GTSNPN and CDR2 SVGIG (reference sequence). The trim removed 3 bases at V and 5 bases at J, leaving 10 bases unmatched. This CDR3 region has 15 residues. Here the CDR3 DNA reads TGTGCCTGGAGACGAAAGGGGGCATTGGATCAGCCCCAGCATTTT. Translated: CAWRRKGALDQPQHF. The full variable domain, with the rest looked up from reference TRBV30 and TRBJ1-5, is SQTIHQWPATLVQPVGSPLSLECTVEGTSNPNLYWYRQAAGRGLQLLFYSVGIGQISSEVPQNLSASRPQDRQFILSSKKLLLSDSGFYLCAWRRKGALDQPQHFGDGTRLSIL.

J is TRBJ2-7 and V is TRBV7-9, with 7 bases identical to TRBD1. CDR3 length equals 15 residues. Germline V gene sequence: CDR1 SEHNR, CDR2 FQNEAQ (reference sequence). The ends lost 4 bases at V and 2 bases at J; junction bases unmatched: 8. The CDR3 DNA reads as TGTGCCAGCAGCTCCCTGACAGGGAATACCTACGAGCAGTACTTC. The encoded protein is CASSSLTGNTYEQYF. The whole variable domain, remainder taken from reference TRBV7-9 and TRBJ2-7, is DTGVSQNPRHKITKRGQNVTFRCDPISEHNRLYWYRQTLGQGPEFLTYFQNEAQLEKSRLLSDRFSAERPKGSFSTLEIQRTEQGDSAMYLCASSSLTGNTYEQYFGPGTRLTVT.

This clonotype was observed a few times. The chain combines TRBV2 with TRBJ2-5, with D unclear. The ends were cut back, 2 bases at V and 7 bases at J, with 20 bases in the middle. CDR1 is SNHLY, CDR2 FYNNEI, per germline. This CDR3 is 16 amino acids long. CDR3 in DNA: TGTGCCAGCAGTGAATCCCCGGGCCCCGGGTCGGGGACCCAGTACTTC. This sequence encodes CASSESPGPGSGTQYF.

The chain uses TRBV7-2 and TRBJ2-1, with 9 bases matching TRBD2. CDR3 length: 16 residues. Losses at the gene ends were 0 bases for V and 9 bases for J; bases not matched to a gene: 9. Germline CDR1 and CDR2: SGHTA and FQGNSA. The CDR3 DNA follows: TGTGCCAGCAGCTTAGCGCGAACTAGCGGGTATCGTGAGCAGTTCTTC. Its translation: CASSLARTSGYREQFF.

This sequence joins TRBV6-5 and TRBJ2-2; D is uncertain. The length of the CDR3 is 14 residues. Trimming removed 2 bases at V and 1 base at J, with 5 bases between. The germline gives CDR1 MNHEY, CDR2 SVGAGI. CDR3 DNA: TGTGCCAGCAGTTACAAACTGAACACCGGGGAGCTGTTTTTT. This gives the protein CASSYKLNTGELFF.

This clonotype was counted a few times. The gene calls are TRBV7-6 and TRBJ2-1, with 14 bases lining up with TRBD2. V gave up 4 bases and J gave up 7 bases; unmatched junction bases: 6. The CDR3 sequence is 16 residues long. CDR1 and CDR2 (germline): SGHVS, FNYEAQ. For the CDR3, the DNA is TGTGCCAGCAGCTACCGGGGGACTAGCGGGAGAAATGAGCAGTTCTTC. This codes for CASSYRGTSGRNEQFF. The complete variable domain, with remaining parts taken from reference TRBV7-6 and TRBJ2-1, reads GAGVSQSPRYKVTKRGQDVALRCDPISGHVSLYWYRQALGQGPEFLTYFNYEAQQDKSGLPNDRFSAERPEGSISTLTIQRTEQRDSAMYRCASSYRGTSGRNEQFFGPGTRLTVL.

This chain links TRBV20-1 with TRBJ2-2; D may match TRBD1 or TRBD2 (5 bases each). Trimming removed 7 bases at V and 4 bases at J, with 13 bases between. The germline V gene encodes CDR1 DFQATT and CDR2 SNEGSKA (reference sequence). The CDR3 has 13 amino acids. The CDR3 loop is CSVTRDPTGELFF. CDR3 DNA sequence: TGCAGTGTTACTCGGGACCCCACCGGGGAGCTGTTTTTT.

This chain joins TRBV28 and TRBJ2-5, with 8 positions matching TRBD1. This CDR3 has 14 residues. V was clipped by 5 bases and J by 7 bases; unmatched bases: 9. CDR1 and CDR2 from the germline V gene are MDHEN and SYDVKM. CDR3 protein: CASSPDRGVGTQYF. The CDR3 DNA reads TGTGCCAGCAGTCCTGACAGGGGCGTGGGGACCCAGTACTTC.

The table lists this clonotype with a count of one. J is TRBJ2-2 and V is TRBV5-4; D perhaps matches TRBD2 (7 bases). Looked up from germline, CDR1 is SGHNT and CDR2 is YYREEE (reference sequence). V was shortened by 4 bases and J by 2 bases, with 18 bases between the two germline ends. The length of the CDR3 is 17 residues. DNA of the CDR3: TGTGCCAGCAGCCCGCAAAGCGGGACAATCAACACCGGGGAGCTGTTTTTT. Translating it yields CASSPQSGTINTGELFF.

This clonotype came up a few times. The chain couples TRBV6-1 to TRBJ1-5; D is unresolved. Germline values: CDR1 MNHNS, CDR2 SASEGT. CDR3 length equals 13 residues. Trimming stripped 6 bases from V and 5 bases from J, with 11 bases between. For the CDR3, the DNA is TGTGCCAGCAGCCAAAGTGGTTATCAGCCCCAGCATTTT. Protein sequence: CASSQSGYQPQHF.

V is TRBV11-3 and J is TRBJ1-1; weak D call: TRBD1 (6 bases). CDR1 and CDR2 from the germline V gene are SGHNT and YENEEA. The CDR3 is 13 residues long. The V and J ends lost 4 bases and 7 bases respectively, with 13 bases between them. CDR3 bases: TGTGCCAGCAGCTCATCGGACAGCCATGAAGCTTTCTTT. Translation: CASSSSDSHEAFF. Filled out from reference TRBV11-3 and TRBJ1-1, the complete variable domain reads EAGVVQSPRYKIIEKKQPVAFWCNPISGHNTLYWYLQNLGQGPELLIRYENEEAVDDSQLPKDRFSAERLKGVDSTLKIQPAELGDSAVYLCASSSSDSHEAFFGQGTRLTVV.

This sequence joins TRBV3-1 and TRBJ2-2; no clear D. Per the germline V gene, CDR1 is LGHDT and CDR2 is YNNKEL (reference sequence). This CDR3 is 12 amino acids long. Deletions cut 3 bases from V and 8 bases from J, with 7 bases between. The CDR3 coding sequence is TGTGCCAGCAGCCATGCCTCTGGGGAGCTGTTTTTT. It is translated as CASSHASGELFF. Full variable domain (rest looked up from reference TRBV3-1 and TRBJ2-2): DTAVSQTPKYLVTQMGNDKSIKCEQNLGHDTMYWYKQDSKKFLKIMFSYNNKELIINETVPNRFSPKSPDKAHLNLHINSLELGDSAVYFCASSHASGELFFGEGSRLTVL.

In its sample, this clonotype was seen a few times. The chain carries TRBV20-1 and TRBJ1-2; TRBD1 matches 9 bases. This CDR3 comprises 13 residues. Germline assignment: CDR1 DFQATT and CDR2 SNEGSKA (reference sequence). Trimming took 1 base from V and 12 from J; bases not matched to a gene: 9. DNA of the CDR3: TGCAGTGCTAGAGGGGGACAGGGAAAGTTCGACACCTTC. Amino acids: CSARGGQGKFDTF.